Presented here are 2 T cell receptor beta chains from one specimen sequenced in a study of shared clonotypes between healthy human individuals. TCRdb's table, derived via immunoSEQ multiplex PCR, lists solely in-frame clones and lacks some. The table shows some 2.1 million clones, with 95% occurring only once. The sequenced sample consisted of naive CD4+ T cells sorted from blood. Documented subset: CD45RA+ positively selected. These receptor sequences come from a man aged 18 to 29 in good health.

About this clone itself: Just one base apart from a much larger clone, this may be a read error. The chain recombines TRBV7-2 with TRBJ1-1; 7 nucleotides match TRBD1. The CDR3 is made up of 14 amino acids. CDR1 is SGHTA, CDR2 FQGNSA, per germline. The V segment lost 5 bases and the J segment 1 base; nucleotides outside the gene matches: 4. As DNA, the CDR3 is TGTGCCAGCAGCGTGGGACAGACGAACACTGAAGCTTTCTTT. Amino acid sequence: CASSVGQTNTEAFF.

V is TRBV10-1 and J is TRBJ1-4; possibly TRBD1 for D (6 bases). V lost 4 bases and J 7 bases, leaving 16 bases between the germline ends. CDR3 size: 15 residues. Germline values: CDR1 WNHNN, CDR2 SYGVQD (reference sequence). As DNA, the CDR3 is TGCGCCAGCAGTGCGGCGGGGCAGGGGAGTGAAAAACTGTTTTTT. It is translated as CASSAAGQGSEKLFF.